These 8 T cell receptor beta chains were all obtained from the same sample, sequenced in a study of T cell changes during pregnancy in multiple sclerosis. The data were produced by immunoSEQ multiplex PCR, yet TCRdb's version contains in-frame clones alone and is incomplete. The table has tens of thousands of clones, over 90% seen once; the top ten hold under 0.45%. Sample: CD4+ T cells from peripheral blood mononuclear cells, taken after pregnancy. All receptors come from a female donor in good health, enrolled as a control in a pregnancy study.

This rearrangement joins TRBV6-1 to TRBJ2-7; TRBD1 agrees at 8 bases. Losses at the gene ends were 4 bases for V and 4 bases for J; bases not matched to a gene: 3. This CDR3 is 13 amino acids long. CDR1 is MNHNS, CDR2 SASEGT, per germline. CDR3 coding DNA: TGTGCCAGCAGTGGGACAGGGCAATACGAGCAGTACTTC. The encoded protein is CASSGTGQYEQYF.

The chain employs TRBV19 and TRBJ1-2; a weak D match, TRBD1 (5 bases). The V gene's germline CDR1 is LNHDA and CDR2 SQIVND (reference sequence). The CDR3 loop spans 15 amino acids. V lost 0 bases and J lost 4, with 12 bases in between. The DNA for the CDR3 is TGTGCCAGTAGTATAGACCCCAGGGATACCTATGGCTACACCTTC. Its translation: CASSIDPRDTYGYTF.

This clone was observed a single time. J is TRBJ2-5 and V is TRBV2; D not resolved. The length of the CDR3 is 13 residues. V lost 4 bases, J lost 3 bases, and 9 bases lay in between. Germline V gene data show CDR1 as SNHLY and CDR2 as FYNNEI. CDR3 nucleotides: TGTGCCAGCAGTGTGTCGGAGAAAGAGACCCAGTACTTC. Translated: CASSVSEKETQYF.

V gene TRBV5-4 combines with J gene TRBJ2-5; D may be TRBD2 (5 bases). V shed 0 bases and J shed 3 bases, with 12 bases lying between them. This CDR3 spans 15 amino acids. CDR1 is SGHNT and CDR2 is YYREEE in the germline V gene (reference sequence). CDR3 sequence: CASSLVGYGEETQYF. As DNA, the CDR3 is TGTGCCAGCAGCTTGGTTGGGTACGGGGAAGAGACCCAGTACTTC.

The chain uses TRBV5-1 and TRBJ1-1; D uncertain. The V and J ends lost 3 bases and 1 base respectively, with 13 bases between them. Germline CDR1 SGHRS, CDR2 YFSETQ. The CDR3 sequence is 15 residues long. The CDR3 loop is CASSWVGGSNTEAFF. The CDR3 DNA follows: TGCGCCAGCAGCTGGGTGGGAGGGTCGAACACTGAAGCTTTCTTT.

The V call is TRBV4-3, the J call TRBJ1-4; D might be TRBD1 (5 bases). The CDR3 has 15 amino acids. Per the germline V gene, CDR1 is LGHNA and CDR2 is YSLEER. V was trimmed by 1 base and J by 7 bases, leaving 13 bases between them. This CDR3 reads CASSQVGSGGEKLFF. For the CDR3, the DNA is TGCGCCAGCAGCCAAGTGGGGTCCGGGGGTGAAAAACTGTTTTTT.

This chain uses TRBV6-5 with TRBJ2-3; D unclear. Germline CDR1 is MNHEY and CDR2 is SVGAGI. Trimming pared 6 bases from V and 1 base from J, leaving 11 bases between. This CDR3 has 14 amino acids. CDR3: CASRPTVGTDTQYF. The CDR3 coding sequence is TGTGCCAGCAGGCCTACAGTCGGCACAGATACGCAGTATTTT.

V gene TRBV27 combines with J gene TRBJ1-1; no firm D call. The V gene's germline CDR1 is MNHEY and CDR2 SMNVEV (reference sequence). V lost 1 base, J lost 1 base, and 10 bases lay in between. The CDR3 length is 15 residues. The CDR3 DNA sequence: TGTGCCAGCAGTTTATATCGGGTAGCGAACACTGAAGCTTTCTTT. It encodes CASSLYRVANTEAFF.